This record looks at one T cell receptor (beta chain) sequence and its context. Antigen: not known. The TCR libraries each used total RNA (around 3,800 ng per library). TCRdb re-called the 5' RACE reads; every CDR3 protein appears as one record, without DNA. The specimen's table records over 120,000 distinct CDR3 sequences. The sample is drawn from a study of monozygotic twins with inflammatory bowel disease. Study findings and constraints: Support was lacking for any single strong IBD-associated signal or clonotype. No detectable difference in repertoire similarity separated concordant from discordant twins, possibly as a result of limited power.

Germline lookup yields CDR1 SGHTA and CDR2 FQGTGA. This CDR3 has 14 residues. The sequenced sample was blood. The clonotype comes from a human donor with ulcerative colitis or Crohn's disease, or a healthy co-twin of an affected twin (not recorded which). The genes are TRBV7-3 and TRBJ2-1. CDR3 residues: CASSARSSYNEQFF. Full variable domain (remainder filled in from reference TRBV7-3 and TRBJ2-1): GAGVSQTPSNKVTEKGKYVELRCDPISGHTALYWYRQSLGQGPEFLIYFQGTGAADDSGLPNDRFFAVRPEGSVSTLKIQRTERGDSAVYLCASSARSSYNEQFFGPGTRLTVL.